This T cell receptor beta chain was retrieved from a study of cytomegalovirus exposure and HLA in healthy donors. As for the study in general: The early release's HLA-typed donors yielded some 85 million unique TCRs.

This clone was seen a few times. The antigen remains unidentified. The primer mix had 60 Vbeta and 13 Jbeta primers. Measured with immunoSEQ multiplex PCR; TCRdb has only the in-frame clones, and not every one. The sample has 110,000 to 150,000 clones, 65% to 80% seen once; the top ten hold 6% to 8.5%. CDR1 is SGHAT and CDR2 is FQNNGV in the germline V gene. V trimming: 0 bases; J trimming: 8 bases; junction bases outside the gene matches: 8. The CDR3 is 17 amino acids. Study-level points and caveats: Being indistinguishable, some V segments were excluded, TRBV6-2 and TRBV6-3 among them. Per published accounts, TCR beta sequences correctly predicted the HLA-A and HLA-B alleles of most subjects. Cytomegalovirus association was assigned to 170 or so TCR beta chains.

Sequenced sample: PBMCs. The chain employs TRBV11-2 and TRBJ2-1; TRBD2 matches at 12 bases. The clonotype was recovered from a man younger than 45 in good health and CMV-seronegative. The CDR3 sequence: CASSLDRTSGIRHEQFF. For the CDR3, the DNA is TGTGCCAGCAGCTTAGACCGGACTAGCGGGATTCGACATGAGCAGTTCTTC.